This paragraph reports one T cell receptor beta chain. J was trimmed by 9 bases and V by 0 bases; bases with no gene match: 4. Looked up from germline, CDR1 is SNHLY and CDR2 is FYNNEI. The CDR3 length is 14 residues. The data were obtained in a study of blood T cell repertoires in COVID-19. Study context: Samples came from the United States, Italy and Spain, spanning acute and convalescent COVID-19. Nucleic acid was either cDNA or gDNA, and it came from T cells, B-cell-depleted T cells, or PBMCs.

In the authors' workflow: Estimation of nucleated cell counts relied on the amplification of reference gene primers. Some clones are missing from TCRdb's copy, which holds only in-frame ones; the method was immunoSEQ multiplex PCR. The V and J calls and clone size are taken from that table; D and trimming were inferred from the DNA. This table has about 100,000 clones, approximately 84% appearing once. This receptor was identified in a young man in a cohort sampled during active COVID-19. The rearrangement uses TRBV2 and TRBJ1-2, with 10 bases identical to TRBD1. Sequences were obtained from peripheral blood. The CDR3 DNA sequence: TGTGCCAGCAGTGAAGCAGGGACAGGGGACAGCTACACCTTC. This gives the protein CASSEAGTGDSYTF.